The 9 T cell receptor beta chains listed next were all sequenced from one sample in a study of cytomegalovirus exposure and HLA in healthy donors. Libraries were prepared by immunoSEQ multiplex PCR; TCRdb keeps only in-frame clonotypes and omits some of them. Among 130,000 to 150,000 clones listed, 89% were seen once. The material sequenced was PBMCs. The receptors come from a young woman in good health and CMV-seropositive.

The chain is built from TRBV7-6 and TRBJ2-7, with D unclear. V shed 5 bases and J shed 3 bases, with 11 bases lying between them. CDR3 length equals 13 residues. Germline V gene sequence: CDR1 SGHVS, CDR2 FNYEAQ. CDR3 protein: CASSPTEDYEQYF. In DNA, the CDR3 is TGTGCCAGCAGCCCCACCGAGGACTACGAGCAGTACTTC. Filled out from reference TRBV7-6 and TRBJ2-7, the complete variable domain reads GAGVSQSPRYKVTKRGQDVALRCDPISGHVSLYWYRQALGQGPEFLTYFNYEAQQDKSGLPNDRFSAERPEGSISTLTIQRTEQRDSAMYRCASSPTEDYEQYFGPGTRLTVT.

This rearrangement joins TRBV7-9 to TRBJ2-7, with no clear D. V shed 5 bases and J shed 8 bases, with 16 bases lying between them. Germline CDR1 SEHNR, CDR2 FQNEAQ (reference sequence). The CDR3 runs 13 residues. The chain's CDR3 is CASSPTSTLKQYF. CDR3 sequence (DNA): TGTGCCAGCAGCCCAACGTCAACTCTGAAGCAGTACTTC.

The chain joins TRBV4-1 to TRBJ2-1; no reliable D call. V lost 1 base and J lost 7, with 8 bases in between. CDR1 and CDR2 (germline): MGHRA, YSYEKL. The CDR3 is 13 residues long. CDR3 sequence: CASSQATNNEQFF. The CDR3, as DNA: TGCGCCAGCAGCCAAGCAACTAATAATGAGCAGTTCTTC.

J is TRBJ2-5 and V is TRBV7-6, with D uncertain. CDR3 length: 14 residues. Looked up from germline, CDR1 is SGHVS and CDR2 is FNYEAQ. Trimming removed 1 base from V and 5 bases from J, with 11 bases in between. The DNA for the CDR3 is TGTGCCAGCAGCTTAGAGATTTTCCGGGAGACCCAGTACTTC. Translating gives CASSLEIFRETQYF.

The V and J genes are TRBV19 and TRBJ2-7, with TRBD1 matching 11 bases. The germline CDR1 and CDR2 sequences are LNHDA and SQIVND (reference sequence). This CDR3 is built from 16 residues. V lost 6 bases, J lost 7 bases, and 14 bases stayed unmatched. The CDR3 bases are TGTGCCAGTAGCGCCTTACCGGGACAGGGGGTGGGGGAGCAGTACTTC. Translation gives CASSALPGQGVGEQYF.

The chain recombines TRBV19 with TRBJ2-7; D possibly corresponds to TRBD1 (7 bases). The CDR3 covers 12 residues. Germline-derived CDR1 and CDR2 are LNHDA and SQIVND (reference sequence). The germline V and J ends were trimmed by 9 bases and 1 base, with 10 bases remaining between them. As DNA, the CDR3 is TGTGCCAGCGCGGGACAGTCCTACGAGCAGTACTTC. This sequence encodes CASAGQSYEQYF.

The chain recombines TRBV30 with TRBJ1-5; the D gene is possibly TRBD1 (6 bases). Germline V gene sequence: CDR1 GTSNPN, CDR2 SVGIG (reference sequence). V lost 5 bases to trimming and J lost 9 bases, with 17 bases between them. The CDR3 consists of 13 residues. CDR3 sequence (DNA): TGTGCCTGGCCGGGGGGCGGGGGGCGGCCCCAGCATTTT. This gives the protein CAWPGGGGRPQHF.

V is TRBV6-6 and J is TRBJ2-7, with 7 bases aligning to TRBD1. Germline CDR1 and CDR2: MNHNY and SVGAGI (reference sequence). This CDR3 contains 15 residues. V was pared by 4 bases and J by 4 bases, with 10 bases of the junction left unmatched. CDR3 in amino acids: CASSSTLTGKYEQYF. The CDR3 DNA reads as TGTGCCAGCAGTTCCACCTTGACAGGGAAGTACGAGCAGTACTTC.

CDR3 coding DNA: TGTGCCAGCAGCAATGTACCAGGCTACTATGGCTACACCTTC. Residues: CASSNVPGYYGYTF. V usage is TRBV21-1 and J usage is TRBJ1-2; the D segment call TRBD1 is taken from the table without a DNA check. TRBV21-1 is a recognized pseudogene. This CDR3 contains 14 residues.